Following are 28 T cell receptor beta chains from one sample sequenced in a study of vaccination and CD4 T cells after COVID-19. The study sequenced cultured CD4+ T cell DNA using the Oncomine TCR Beta short-read assay. TCRdb redid the calling of the PCR reads with MiXCR, one entry per CDR3 protein. The profile covers around 3,900 distinct CDR3 sequences, with under 25% appearing a single time and roughly a fifth taken by the ten largest. No antigen has been identified for these receptors. Specified treatment: 10-day PBMC culture with coronavirus spike peptide pools or control peptides (ViraFEST assay). Material: CD4+ T cells from blood, cultured in vitro. Receptors were obtained from a human donor who had recovered from COVID-19.

This clonotype appeared a few times. The chain couples TRBV10-1 to TRBJ1-1, with no clear D. Germline CDR1 reads WNHNN; CDR2 reads SYGVQD (reference sequence). The CDR3 length is 15 residues. Trimming cost V 0 bases and J 0 bases, with 8 bases left between them. Written as DNA, the CDR3 is TGCGCCAGCAGTGAGTCGCCAGTCTTGAACACTGAAGCTTTCTTT. Protein: CASSESPVLNTEAFF.

This clonotype was recorded a few times. V is TRBV20-1 and J is TRBJ1-5, with D perhaps matching TRBD1 (5 bases). The germline V gene has CDR1 DFQATT and CDR2 SNEGSKA (reference sequence). The CDR3 sequence is 15 residues long. The germline V and J ends were trimmed by 6 bases and 0 bases, with 15 bases remaining between them. The CDR3 reads CSARKSGFSNQPQHF. CDR3 bases: TGCAGTGCCAGGAAGTCAGGGTTTAGCAATCAGCCCCAGCATTTT.

The chain is built from TRBV25-1 and TRBJ2-5, with 10 bases matching TRBD1. This CDR3 is 13 amino acids long. Unmatched junction bases numbered 6, after V lost 7 bases and J lost 7 bases. CDR1 MGHDK and CDR2 SYGVNS come from the germline V gene. CDR3 sequence (DNA): TGTGCCAGCACGGGACAGGGGTTGGCGACCCAGTACTTC. Its protein is CASTGQGLATQYF.

V gene TRBV2 combines with J gene TRBJ1-5; D gene ambiguous. CDR1 is SNHLY and CDR2 is FYNNEI in the germline V gene. The CDR3 extends over 13 amino acids. V was trimmed by 7 bases and J by 4 bases, leaving 11 bases between them. The CDR3 is CASTRTSNQPQHF. The CDR3 region has the DNA TGTGCCAGCACCCGTACCTCTAATCAGCCCCAGCATTTT.

The table lists this clonotype with a few counts. This sequence joins TRBV9 and TRBJ1-1; D gene unclear. Germline V gene lookup returns CDR1 SGDLS and CDR2 YYNGEE. The CDR3 contains 16 residues. V was trimmed by 0 bases and J by 3 bases, leaving 15 bases between them. Here the CDR3 reads CASSVGIWGEDTEAFF. In DNA form, the CDR3 reads TGTGCCAGCAGCGTAGGGATTTGGGGAGAGGACACTGAAGCTTTCTTT.

This clonotype rates as medium-sized. The chain recombines TRBV7-9 with TRBJ1-2, with 9 bases that match TRBD1. Germline V gene data show CDR1 as SEHNR and CDR2 as FQNEAQ (reference sequence). V was clipped by 5 bases and J by 6 bases; unmatched bases: 7. This CDR3 is 14 amino acids long. The CDR3 nucleotides are TGTGCCAGCAGCCCCGGGACAGGGAGAGATGGCTACACCTTC. Its translation is CASSPGTGRDGYTF.

This clonotype is classed as medium-sized. V is TRBV5-1 and J is TRBJ1-2; 8 bases fit TRBD1. Germline values: CDR1 SGHRS, CDR2 YFSETQ. The CDR3 has 15 amino acids. V dropped 4 bases and J dropped 7; count of bases not matched to a gene: 12. CDR3 residues: CASSTDSGGASGYTF. Written as DNA, the CDR3 is TGCGCCAGCAGCACTGACTCAGGGGGCGCGAGTGGCTACACCTTC.

This clonotype was seen a handful of times. V is TRBV7-2 and J is TRBJ2-5, with 7 bases aligning to TRBD2. CDR3 length: 15 residues. J gave up 1 base and V 4 bases, and 6 bases lay outside the gene matches. Germline values: CDR1 SGHTA, CDR2 FQGNSA. CDR3 in amino acids: CASSSRASGQETQYF. In nucleotides, the CDR3 is TGTGCCAGCAGCTCACGGGCTAGCGGCCAAGAGACCCAGTACTTC.

This clonotype qualifies as medium-sized. V and J are TRBV2 and TRBJ1-6; 8 positions match TRBD1. Germline V CDR1 and CDR2: SNHLY, FYNNEI. V trimming: 5 bases; J trimming: 6 bases; junction bases outside the gene matches: 12. There are 17 residues in the CDR3. CDR3 loop: CASSRTLQGEGNSPLHF. The CDR3 DNA sequence: TGTGCCAGCAGTAGGACTTTACAGGGGGAGGGTAATTCACCCCTCCACTTT.

The rearrangement links TRBV10-3 to TRBJ2-3; 14 nucleotides align to TRBD2. CDR3 size: 20 residues. V trimming: 8 bases; J trimming: 2 bases; junction bases outside the gene matches: 18. Germline V lookup: CDR1 ENHRY, CDR2 SYGVKD. The CDR3 sequence is CAIVSPTSGGAVFHTDTQYF. The DNA of the CDR3 is TGTGCCATCGTATCCCCGACTAGCGGGGGGGCCGTTTTCCACACAGATACGCAGTATTTT.

This clonotype has more than one count but fewer than ten. V gene TRBV12-3 or TRBV12-4 combines with J gene TRBJ1-2, with a possible D match to TRBD1 (6 bases). Trimming left V 0 bases short and J 4 bases short, with 6 bases between. CDR3 length: 13 amino acids. The CDR3 sequence: CASSLAGGYGYTF. The CDR3 DNA follows: TGTGCCAGCAGTTTAGCAGGGGGCTATGGCTACACCTTC.

This clonotype has only a few counts. The rearrangement uses TRBV5-5 and TRBJ2-7; either TRBD1 or TRBD2 may supply D (5 bases each). The CDR3 consists of 12 residues. Trimming took off 4 bases at V and 3 bases at J, with 8 bases between the two ends. From germline, CDR1 is SGHKS and CDR2 YYEKEE (reference sequence). The CDR3 here is CASSLGGYEQYF. Written as DNA, the CDR3 is TGTGCCAGCAGCCTTGGGGGCTACGAGCAGTACTTC. The variable domain in full, with the rest retrieved from reference TRBV5-5 and TRBJ2-7, is DAGVTQSPTHLIKTRGQQVTLRCSPISGHKSVSWYQQVLGQGPQFIFQYYEKEERGRGNFPDRFSARQFPNYSSELNVNALLLGDSALYLCASSLGGYEQYFGPGTRLTVT.

This clonotype was recorded a few times. The rearrangement joins TRBV29-1 to TRBJ1-2; no clear D. The length of the CDR3 is 11 residues. The V gene lost 6 bases and the J gene lost 8 bases, with 13 bases spanning the gap. Germline lookup yields CDR1 SQVTM and CDR2 ANQGSEA. This chain's CDR3 is CSVDSTSGYTF. The CDR3 DNA follows: TGCAGCGTGGACTCAACCTCGGGCTACACCTTC. The complete variable domain, with remaining parts taken from reference TRBV29-1 and TRBJ1-2, reads SAVISQKPSRDICQRGTSLTIQCQVDSQVTMMFWYRQQPGQSLTLIATANQGSEATYESGFVIDKFPISRPNLTFSTLTVSNMSPEDSSIYLCSVDSTSGYTFGSGTRLTVV.

This clonotype was seen only a few times. The chain has TRBV19 and TRBJ1-5, with D hard to call. Per germline, CDR1 LNHDA and CDR2 SQIVND (reference sequence). Trimming took off 6 bases at V and 6 bases at J, with 9 bases between the two ends. The CDR3 is made up of 12 amino acids. CDR3 sequence reads: CASRSAFQPQHF. Written as DNA, the CDR3 is TGTGCCAGTAGGTCAGCATTTCAGCCCCAGCATTTT.

This clonotype appeared a few times. V and J are TRBV12-3 or TRBV12-4 and TRBJ2-7, with D unclear. V was clipped by 5 bases and J by 2 bases, with 10 bases between them. This CDR3 spans 13 amino acids. Written as DNA, the CDR3 is TGTGCCAGCAGTGGCAGTTTTACCTACGAGCAGTACTTC. It is translated as CASSGSFTYEQYF.

This chain uses TRBV9 with TRBJ1-1, with TRBD1 matching over 8 bases. Losses at the gene ends were 1 base for V and 4 bases for J; bases not matched to a gene: 6. The CDR3 has 15 amino acids. Germline CDR1 SGDLS, CDR2 YYNGEE. The DNA of the CDR3 is TGTGCCAGCAGCGTACAGGGGGCGGGCAGCACTGAAGCTTTCTTT. This codes for CASSVQGAGSTEAFF.

This chain uses TRBV18 with TRBJ2-3; 7 nucleotides agree with TRBD1. CDR3 length equals 17 residues. With V trimmed by 5 bases and J by 0 bases, 11 bases remained unmatched. Per germline, CDR1 KGHSH and CDR2 LQKENI. The CDR3 spells CASSAKTGPSSTDTQYF. The CDR3, as DNA: TGTGCCAGCTCAGCTAAGACAGGGCCGTCTAGCACAGATACGCAGTATTTT.

In this sample, this clonotype turned up a few times. This chain uses TRBV20-1 with TRBJ2-2; tentatively, D is TRBD2 (6 bases). This CDR3 contains 14 residues. Per germline, CDR1 DFQATT and CDR2 SNEGSKA (reference sequence). CDR3 in amino acids: CSATQGRGTGELFF. The CDR3 DNA is TGCAGCGCGACCCAGGGTCGGGGGACCGGGGAGCTGTTTTTT.

The V gene is TRBV5-4, the J gene TRBJ1-2, with a possible D match to TRBD1 (5 bases). The CDR3 is made up of 14 amino acids. Germline-derived CDR1 and CDR2 are SGHNT and YYREEE (reference sequence). V gave up 0 bases and J gave up 2 bases, with 8 bases separating them. CDR3 nucleotide sequence: TGTGCCAGCAGCTTGGGGGGCGCGAACTATGGCTACACCTTC. Translated, it gives CASSLGGANYGYTF.

The chain carries TRBV12-3 or TRBV12-4 and TRBJ1-2, with 7 bases fitting TRBD1. The junction had 7 bases not matched to a gene; V was cut back by 4 bases and J by 2 bases. The CDR3 is 15 amino acids. DNA for the CDR3: TGTGCCAGCAGTTCACTATTGACAGGGAACTATGGCTACACCTTC. This translates into CASSSLLTGNYGYTF.

The rearrangement joins TRBV27 to TRBJ2-3; no clear D gene. Per germline, CDR1 MNHEY and CDR2 SMNVEV (reference sequence). The V and J ends lost 8 bases and 3 bases respectively, with 15 bases between them. CDR3 size: 14 residues. Written as DNA, the CDR3 is TGTGCCAGCGGTAGAATGGGAATAACAGATACGCAGTATTTT. Translation gives CASGRMGITDTQYF.

This clonotype is medium-sized within its sample. The chain carries TRBV5-1 and TRBJ1-2, with 9 bases that match TRBD1. The germline gives CDR1 SGHRS, CDR2 YFSETQ. The CDR3 runs 14 residues. V lost 0 bases, J lost 7 bases, and 4 bases stayed unmatched. CDR3 nucleotide sequence: TGCGCCAGCAGCTTGGGGGACAGGGCCGGTGGCTACACCTTC. Amino acids: CASSLGDRAGGYTF.

The V and J genes are TRBV5-1 and TRBJ2-3; 8 nucleotides match TRBD2. The V gene's germline CDR1 is SGHRS and CDR2 YFSETQ. There are 16 residues in the CDR3. With 3 bases clipped from V and 1 base from J, the junction kept 7 bases outside the gene matches. The CDR3 is CASSSGRGGGTDTQYF. CDR3 bases: TGCGCCAGCAGCTCCGGGAGGGGAGGAGGCACAGATACGCAGTATTTT.

This clonotype was recorded a few times. V is TRBV20-1 and J is TRBJ2-7; the D gene is possibly TRBD1 (6 bases). Trimming removed 3 bases from V and 2 bases from J, with 14 bases in between. Germline lookup yields CDR1 DFQATT and CDR2 SNEGSKA (reference sequence). The CDR3 contains 14 residues. The CDR3 DNA reads TGCAGTGCTAGTGGTTTGCAGGGGACCTACGAGCAGTACTTC. Protein sequence: CSASGLQGTYEQYF.

Only one count was recorded for this clonotype. V gene TRBV18 combines with J gene TRBJ2-3; weak D call: TRBD1 (5 bases). Between the trimmed V and J ends, which lost 3 bases and 1 base, there was a span of 14 bases. The CDR3 is 16 residues long. Germline V CDR1 and CDR2: KGHSH, LQKENI. In nucleotides, the CDR3 is TGTGCCAGCTCACCCTATGGGGCCGGAGGCACAGATACGCAGTATTTT. Its protein product is CASSPYGAGGTDTQYF.

This clonotype rates as medium-sized (0.01 to 0.1%). V and J are TRBV19 and TRBJ1-5; D is uncertain. Trimming removed 5 bases from V and 2 bases from J, with 34 bases in between. The CDR3 is made up of 22 amino acids. CDR1 and CDR2 (germline): LNHDA, SQIVND (reference sequence). CDR3 bases: TGTGCCAGTAGTTTCCGGAGACGGCCCTTAAACTCCTCCCGTAGGGGCAATCAGCCCCAGCATTTT. The encoded protein is CASSFRRRPLNSSRRGNQPQHF.

The chain has TRBV2 and TRBJ2-3; 14 bases align to TRBD2. This CDR3 has 17 amino acids. V was clipped by 4 bases and J by 2 bases; unmatched bases: 5. Germline V gives CDR1 SNHLY, CDR2 FYNNEI. As DNA, the CDR3 is TGTGCCAGCAGTGCCGGGACTAGCGGGGGATACACAGATACGCAGTATTTT. Its protein is CASSAGTSGGYTDTQYF.

The chain couples TRBV6-1 to TRBJ2-4; D could derive from TRBD1 or TRBD2 (6 bases each). Trimming stripped 5 bases from V and 1 base from J, with 15 bases between. Per germline, CDR1 MNHNS and CDR2 SASEGT. The CDR3 spans 16 residues. In DNA form, the CDR3 reads TGTGCCAGCAGTCCGGAGGGGGTAAGGGCCAAAAACATTCAGTACTTC. This gives the protein CASSPEGVRAKNIQYF.